The rows below give T cell receptor beta chains drawn from one sample of a study of blood T cell repertoires in COVID-19. Some clones are missing from TCRdb's copy, which holds only in-frame ones; the method was immunoSEQ multiplex PCR. Of 95,000 to 150,000 clones in the sample, about 82% are singletons; the top ten hold around 5%. The sequenced sample consisted of peripheral blood. These receptor sequences come from a human donor in a cohort sampled during active COVID-19. Both conserved end residues are part of each CDR3. The D gene is left open where the match is weak. Only some rows state a clone size, as once, few, many or a class for expanded clones.

>TRBV18|TRBD1|NA|TRBJ2-7
TGTGCCAGCTCACCTCGGGACAGCTACGAGCAGTACTTC
CASSPRDSYEQYF
>TRBV25-1|NA|NA|TRBJ2-1
TGTGCCAGCAGTGAATATGTGGTTAACAGTGAGCAGTTCTTC
CASSEYVVNSEQFF
>TRBV18|NA|NA|TRBJ1-2
TGTGCCAGCTCACCTGTAGAGGGTTATGGCTACACCTTC
CASSPVEGYGYTF
>TRBV5-4|NA|NA|TRBJ2-1
TGTGCCAGCAGCAGGGACACATCAGAGCAGTTCTTC
CASSRDTSEQFF
>TRBV29-1|TRBD2|NA|TRBJ2-7
TGCAGCGTTGTGCTAGCGGCCACCTACGAGCAGTACTTC
CSVVLAATYEQYF
>TRBV19|TRBD1|few|TRBJ1-5
TGTGCCAGCGGTGACCAGGGGGCAATAAGCAATCAGCCCCAGCATTTT
CASGDQGAISNQPQHF
>TRBV5-1|NA|NA|TRBJ2-3
TGCGCCAGCAGCTTCGGGGGATCTTCCACAGATACGCAGTATTTT
CASSFGGSSTDTQYF
>TRBV2|TRBD2|NA|TRBJ2-3
TGTGCCAGCAGTGGCGAGCGGGAGAGCACAGATACGCAGTATTTT
CASSGERESTDTQYF
>TRBV7-3|TRBD2|NA|TRBJ2-7
TGTGCCAGCAGCTTAACAGCGGGAGGCACCTACGAGCAGTACTTC
CASSLTAGGTYEQYF
>TRBV6-5|NA|NA|TRBJ2-1
TGTGCCAGCAGTCCGCGGGACGGCTACAATGAGCAGTTCTTC
CASSPRDGYNEQFF
>TRBV9|NA|NA|TRBJ2-5
TGTGCCAGCAGCCGCCCTGGGGGGGAGACCCAGTACTTC
CASSRPGGETQYF
>TRBV9|NA|NA|TRBJ1-3
TGTGCCAGCAGCGTAGTTGCGGGGTTGGGCGGAAACACCATATATTTT
CASSVVAGLGGNTIYF
>TRBV27|TRBD2|once|TRBJ2-1
TGTGCCAGCAGGGAGCGGCTAGCGGGAGCTTACAATGAGCAGTTCTTC
CASRERLAGAYNEQFF
>TRBV2|NA|NA|TRBJ1-1
TGTGCCAGCAGTGAGGGAGGCAGGATGAACACTGAAGCTTTCTTT
CASSEGGRMNTEAFF
>TRBV25-1|TRBD1|NA|TRBJ1-4
TGTGCCAGCAGTGAGTACAGGGGCCGAAATGAAAAACTGTTTTTT
CASSEYRGRNEKLFF
>TRBV2|TRBD1|NA|TRBJ2-7
TGTGCCAGCAGCGCGACAGGGTTTCAGTACTTC
CASSATGFQYF
>TRBV13|TRBD2|medium-sized|TRBJ2-1
TGTGCCAGCAGCCAGACGGGACTAGCGATCTACAATGAGCAGTTCTTC
CASSQTGLAIYNEQFF
>TRBV27|TRBD2|NA|TRBJ2-3
TGTGCCAGCAGTTTAACCTCTGGCCTAGCGGGAATCAGGTCAGATACGCAGTATTTT
CASSLTSGLAGIRSDTQYF
>TRBV10-2|NA|NA|TRBJ2-5
TGCGCCAGCAGTGTGACAGGGAGGAGAGAGACCCAGTACTTC
CASSVTGRRETQYF
>TRBV4-1|TRBD1|NA|TRBJ1-1
TGCGCCAGCAGCCAAGATATGGGACAGAGAAACACTGAAGCTTTCTTT
CASSQDMGQRNTEAFF
>TRBV28|TRBD1|NA|TRBJ2-2
TGTGCCAGCAGTTTAGCCCAGGGGGCGGTCGGGGAGCTGTTTTTT
CASSLAQGAVGELFF
>TRBV28|NA|NA|TRBJ1-3
TGTGCCAGCAGTTTACAGGGCGCAGGAAACACCATATATTTT
CASSLQGAGNTIYF
>TRBV5-8|TRBD2|NA|TRBJ2-1
TGTGCCAGCAGCTTGGCACGGCTAGCGGGAGGGTTCTACAATGAGCAGTTCTTC
CASSLARLAGGFYNEQFF
>TRBV19|NA|once|TRBJ1-4
TGTGCCAGTAGTGAAGGGTCAGGGGACCTCTTTTTTACAACTAATGAAAAACTGTTTTTT
CASSEGSGDLFFTTNEKLFF
>TRBV7-3|TRBD2|NA|TRBJ2-1
TGTGCCAGCAGCTTAAGTGGGAGGGCTAGCAATGAGCAGTTCTTC
CASSLSGRASNEQFF
>TRBV7-2|TRBD1|NA|TRBJ2-5
TGTGCCAGCAGCTTTGACAGGGAAGAGACCCAGTACTTC
CASSFDREETQYF
>TRBV6-5|NA|NA|TRBJ2-7
TGTGCCAGCAGTTTAGCGGCTGGGGGCTCCTACGAGCAGTACTTC
CASSLAAGGSYEQYF
>TRBV29-1|TRBD2|NA|TRBJ2-1
TGCAGCGTTAGGGCGGGAGGGCCGTACGATGAGCAGTTCTTC
CSVRAGGPYDEQFF
>TRBV19|NA|few|TRBJ2-2
TGTGCCAGTAGTATTCTTCAGGGCAGGGCAAACGGGGAGCTGTTTTTT
CASSILQGRANGELFF
>TRBV30|NA|NA|TRBJ2-2
TGTGCCTGGAGAAGGGGCGGGACGAACACCGGGGAGCTGTTTTTT
CAWRRGGTNTGELFF
>TRBV3-1/TRBV3-2|NA|NA|TRBJ1-1
TGTGCCAGCAGCCAAGAGGGACAGAACACTGAAGCTTTCTTT
CASSQEGQNTEAFF
>TRBV12-5|NA|NA|TRBJ2-7
TGTGCTAGTGGTTTGGTAGGGGGGGGCGGCTACGAGCAGTACTTC
CASGLVGGGGYEQYF
>TRBV6-6|NA|NA|TRBJ2-7
TGTGCCAGCAGTTACGAGCGATACGAGCAGTACTTC
CASSYERYEQYF
>TRBV7-9|TRBD1|NA|TRBJ2-7
TGTGCCAGCAGCTGGGGACAGGGCTACGAGCAGTACTTC
CASSWGQGYEQYF
>TRBV6-5|TRBD1|NA|TRBJ2-7
TGTGCCAGCCATAATCAGGGGGCCGGCGAGCAGTACTTC
CASHNQGAGEQYF
>TRBV2|NA|NA|TRBJ2-7
TGTGCCAGCAGTGAGGGGGCAACCTACGAGCAGTACTTC
CASSEGATYEQYF
>TRBV30|TRBD1|NA|TRBJ1-6
TGTGCCTGGATCCCTAGACAGGGAAGAGACTCACCCCTCCACTTT
CAWIPRQGRDSPLHF
>TRBV5-6|NA|few|TRBJ1-5
TGTGCCAGCAGCTTTTACAGAAGCAATCAGCCCCAGCATTTT
CASSFYRSNQPQHF
>TRBV6-2/TRBV6-3|NA|NA|TRBJ2-3
TGTGCCAGCTGCCGAGACGCGACAGGTTTAACGCAGTATTTT
CASCRDATGLTQYF
>TRBV5-1|NA|few|TRBJ1-1
TGCGCCAGCAGCTCAGAGGGTGAAGCTTTCTTT
CASSSEGEAFF
>TRBV5-5|TRBD1|NA|TRBJ2-1
TGTGCCAGCAGCTTGGTGGGACAGAACCCCAATGAGCAGTTCTTC
CASSLVGQNPNEQFF
>TRBV11-2|TRBD2|NA|TRBJ2-1
TGTGCCAGCAGGCGAGGACTAGCGGGAGGTAGTAGTGAGCAGTTCTTC
CASRRGLAGGSSEQFF